One and the same sample provided the 30 T cell receptor beta chains below, sequenced in a study of blood T cell repertoires in COVID-19. Profiled with immunoSEQ multiplex PCR; TCRdb holds only in-frame clones, not every one. This table has about 310,000 clones, roughly 84% appearing once. The sample consisted of peripheral blood. All receptors derive from a man in his forties or fifties with active or convalescent COVID-19.

The J gene is TRBJ2-1, the V gene TRBV5-6; no reliable D call. CDR1 and CDR2 (germline): SGHDT, YYEEEE. The CDR3 extends over 14 amino acids. The germline V and J ends were trimmed by 0 bases and 3 bases, with 7 bases remaining between them. The CDR3 nucleotides are TGTGCCAGCAGCTTGGGGGCCTTCTACAATGAGCAGTTCTTC. The encoded protein is CASSLGAFYNEQFF.

J is TRBJ2-3 and V is TRBV3-1 (or the pseudogene TRBV3-2); D remains unclear. The V gene's germline CDR1 is LGHDT and CDR2 YNNKEL (reference sequence). The CDR3 totals 14 residues. V was pared by 1 base and J by 3 bases, with 8 bases between. The CDR3 DNA reads as TGTGCCAGCAGCCAAGGTTGGAGTACAGATACGCAGTATTTT. It is translated as CASSQGWSTDTQYF.

V is TRBV7-2 and J is TRBJ2-7; 10 bases are shared with TRBD2. V shed 1 base and J 6 bases; nucleotides not matched to a gene: 9. The V gene's germline CDR1 is SGHTA and CDR2 FQGNSA. This CDR3 is 16 amino acids long. DNA for the CDR3: TGTGCCAGCAGCTTAGATCCAGCGGGAGGGCCAGTCGAGCAGTACTTC. Protein sequence: CASSLDPAGGPVEQYF.

The chain combines TRBV6-5 with TRBJ2-3; 10 nucleotides line up with TRBD1. The trim removed 2 bases at V and 1 base at J, leaving 0 bases unmatched. This CDR3 is 15 amino acids long. The V gene's germline CDR1 is MNHEY and CDR2 SVGAGI. The CDR3 spells CASSYGQGGTDTQYF. CDR3 coding DNA: TGTGCCAGCAGTTACGGACAGGGGGGCACAGATACGCAGTATTTT.

The genes are TRBV2 and TRBJ2-5; D gene uncertain. The V gene lost 2 bases and the J gene lost 5 bases, with 6 bases spanning the gap. The CDR3 extends over 12 amino acids. Germline CDR1 reads SNHLY; CDR2 reads FYNNEI. CDR3 in amino acids: CASSEYMETQYF. As DNA, the CDR3 is TGTGCCAGCAGTGAATATATGGAGACCCAGTACTTC.

There are a few counts of this clone. The chain employs TRBV5-1 and TRBJ2-7; unclear D gene. The CDR3 consists of 12 residues. Germline CDR1 SGHRS, CDR2 YFSETQ. V dropped 4 bases and J dropped 7 bases, with 12 bases sitting between them. CDR3 in DNA: TGCGCCAGCAGCCTGGCCGGGTGGGAGCAGTACTTC. It codes for CASSLAGWEQYF.

The V call is TRBV5-1, the J call TRBJ2-1, with TRBD2 matching over 11 bases. Germline V gives CDR1 SGHRS, CDR2 YFSETQ. V lost 4 bases to trimming and J lost 0 bases; unmatched junction nucleotides: 3. The CDR3 extends over 16 amino acids. The CDR3 spells CASSTTSGSSYNEQFF. Here the CDR3 DNA reads TGCGCCAGCAGCACAACTAGCGGGAGCTCCTACAATGAGCAGTTCTTC.

The J gene is TRBJ1-4, the V gene TRBV5-1; no definite D call. V lost 1 base to trimming and J lost 5 bases, with 12 bases between them. The length of the CDR3 is 15 residues. Germline V gives CDR1 SGHRS, CDR2 YFSETQ. The CDR3 nucleotides are TGCGCCAGCAGCTTGCAGCCAGGTCTCAATGAAAAACTGTTTTTT. Its protein product is CASSLQPGLNEKLFF.

CDR3 residues: CASSSPREKAHSNTGELFF. In DNA form, the CDR3 reads TGTGCCAGCAGCTCCCCCAGGGAAAAAGCGCACTCGAACACCGGGGAGCTGTTTTTT. The J gene is TRBJ2-2, the V gene TRBV7-2, with a tentative D call TRBD1 (5 bases). CDR1 is SGHTA and CDR2 is FQGNSA in the germline V gene. Trimming shortened V by 4 bases and J by 0 bases, and 21 bases separated the two germline ends. The CDR3 is 19 amino acids.

The rearrangement uses TRBV7-8 and TRBJ1-3, with D possibly being TRBD1 (5 bases). V was cut by 3 bases and J by 4 bases, with 13 bases left in between. The germline CDR1 and CDR2 sequences are SGHVS and FQNEAQ. CDR3 size: 15 residues. CDR3 nucleotides: TGTGCCAGCAGCTTTGGAGGGGAGTCAGGAAACACCATATATTTT. This gives the protein CASSFGGESGNTIYF.

V gene TRBV5-4 combines with J gene TRBJ1-4; 9 bases are a match to TRBD1. The V and J ends lost 3 bases and 8 bases, in that order; junction bases with no gene match: 11. The V gene's germline CDR1 is SGHNT and CDR2 YYREEE (reference sequence). CDR3 length equals 16 residues. CDR3: CASSSTMGQGTEKLFF. In nucleotides, the CDR3 is TGTGCCAGCAGCTCAACTATGGGACAGGGCACGGAAAAACTGTTTTTT.

J is TRBJ2-7 and V is TRBV9; D remains unclear. V was trimmed by 0 bases and J by 6 bases, leaving 13 bases between them. Germline CDR1 and CDR2: SGDLS and YYNGEE. This CDR3 has 14 residues. The CDR3, as DNA: TGTGCCAGCAGCGTAGCGGAGTTTCGCGGCGAGCAGTACTTC. Its translation: CASSVAEFRGEQYF.

This rearrangement joins TRBV3-1 (or the pseudogene TRBV3-2) to TRBJ2-5; the match to TRBD2 covers 12 bases. The germline V gene has CDR1 LGHDT and CDR2 YNNKEL (reference sequence). CDR3 length: 15 amino acids. Trimming cost V 4 bases and J 5 bases; bases outside gene matches: 5. Here the CDR3 reads CASSLPSGGAETQYF. Written as DNA, the CDR3 is TGTGCCAGCAGCCTCCCTAGCGGGGGGGCCGAGACCCAGTACTTC.

This rearrangement joins TRBV5-1 to TRBJ1-3, with TRBD1 matching over 9 bases. Looked up from germline, CDR1 is SGHRS and CDR2 is YFSETQ. J gave up 1 base and V 0 bases, and 8 bases lay outside the gene matches. The CDR3 length is 18 residues. The DNA of the CDR3 is TGCGCCAGCAGCTTGGTCCCCGCGGACAGGGGTTCTGGAAACACCATATATTTT. Its translation is CASSLVPADRGSGNTIYF.

CDR3 loop: CASSLTRDTTTQYF. The CDR3 region has the DNA TGCGCCAGCAGCCTAACCCGGGACACTACGACCCAGTACTTC. The rearrangement uses TRBV5-1 and TRBJ2-5, with D tentatively TRBD1 (6 bases). V lost 4 bases, J lost 7 bases, and 17 bases lay in between. Germline CDR1 is SGHRS and CDR2 is YFSETQ. The CDR3 extends over 14 amino acids. The full variable domain, its missing parts supplied by reference TRBV5-1 and TRBJ2-5, is KAGVTQTPRYLIKTRGQQVTLSCSPISGHRSVSWYQQTPGQGLQFLFEYFSETQRNKGNFPGRFSGRQFSNSRSEMNVSTLELGDSALYLCASSLTRDTTTQYFGPGTRLLVL.

CDR3 sequence reads: CASSIDRTSSYNSPLHF. The CDR3 region has the DNA TGTGCCAGTAGTATCGACAGGACAAGCTCCTATAATTCACCCCTCCACTTT. The rearrangement joins TRBV19 to TRBJ1-6, with TRBD1 as a possible D gene (6 bases). This CDR3 region has 17 residues. V was pared by 3 bases and J by 0 bases, with 12 bases between. Germline lookup yields CDR1 LNHDA and CDR2 SQIVND (reference sequence).

This clone came up once. This chain uses TRBV2 with TRBJ1-1; TRBD1 aligns across 10 bases. CDR1 and CDR2 from the germline V gene are SNHLY and FYNNEI. The CDR3 sequence is 15 residues long. V shed 3 bases, J shed 2 bases, and the junction held 3 bases outside the gene matches. The chain's CDR3 is CASSDETGGNTEAFF. The CDR3 nucleotides are TGTGCCAGCAGTGATGAGACAGGGGGCAACACTGAAGCTTTCTTT. Full variable domain (remainder filled in from reference TRBV2 and TRBJ1-1): EPEVTQTPSHQVTQMGQEVILRCVPISNHLYFYWYRQILGQKVEFLVSFYNNEISEKSEIFDDQFSVERPDGSNFTLKIRSTKLEDSAMYFCASSDETGGNTEAFFGQGTRLTVV.

V and J are TRBV27 and TRBJ1-1, with D possibly being TRBD1 (5 bases). The CDR3 is 14 residues long. Per germline, CDR1 MNHEY and CDR2 SMNVEV (reference sequence). V was trimmed by 2 bases and J by 1 base, leaving 8 bases between them. The CDR3 region has the DNA TGTGCCAGCAGTTTAAGGGGTCAGAACACTGAAGCTTTCTTT. This gives the protein CASSLRGQNTEAFF.

This clone was observed once. The chain carries TRBV19 and TRBJ1-6; 11 nucleotides align to TRBD1. J lost 8 bases, V lost 7 bases, and 4 bases had no gene match. Germline-derived CDR1 and CDR2 are LNHDA and SQIVND (reference sequence). The CDR3 consists of 14 residues. For the CDR3, the DNA is TGTGCCAGTACCTCGGGACAGGGGGATTCACCCCTCCACTTT. Translated: CASTSGQGDSPLHF.

This clone was observed once. This rearrangement joins TRBV6-1 to TRBJ2-5, with 12 bases matching TRBD2. In germline, CDR1 is MNHNS, CDR2 SASEGT. The CDR3 runs to 18 residues. Germline trimming cut 1 base from V and 2 bases from J; bases unmatched to any gene: 8. The CDR3 sequence: CASSEGTSGGPRQETQYF. The CDR3, as DNA: TGTGCCAGCAGTGAAGGAACTAGCGGGGGGCCCAGACAAGAGACCCAGTACTTC.

The chain carries TRBV7-3 and TRBJ2-1, with D hard to call. Germline V CDR1 and CDR2: SGHTA, FQGTGA. V shed 0 bases and J shed 9 bases, with 12 bases lying between them. The CDR3 is made up of 14 amino acids. CDR3 nucleotides: TGTGCCAGCAGCTTAACAATTCTCCCCCCTGAGCAGTTCTTC. Its translation is CASSLTILPPEQFF. Combining the CDR3 with reference TRBV7-3 and TRBJ2-1 gives the whole variable domain GAGVSQTPSNKVTEKGKYVELRCDPISGHTALYWYRQSLGQGPEFLIYFQGTGAADDSGLPNDRFFAVRPEGSVSTLKIQRTERGDSAVYLCASSLTILPPEQFFGPGTRLTVL.

V gene TRBV30 combines with J gene TRBJ1-3; D gene unclear. This CDR3 is built from 12 residues. Germline V gene sequence: CDR1 GTSNPN, CDR2 SVGIG (reference sequence). Trimming pared 5 bases from V and 11 bases from J, leaving 16 bases between. The CDR3 region has the DNA TGTGCCTGGGTCAAAGGGAGATGGGCCATATATTTT. This encodes CAWVKGRWAIYF. The full variable domain, rest sourced from reference TRBV30 and TRBJ1-3, is SQTIHQWPATLVQPVGSPLSLECTVEGTSNPNLYWYRQAAGRGLQLLFYSVGIGQISSEVPQNLSASRPQDRQFILSSKKLLLSDSGFYLCAWVKGRWAIYFGEGSWLTVV.

This chain connects TRBV19 to TRBJ1-6; 10 nucleotides agree with TRBD1. The CDR3 is made up of 14 amino acids. The germline gives CDR1 LNHDA, CDR2 SQIVND (reference sequence). V gave up 4 bases and J gave up 9 bases; unmatched junction bases: 3. The chain's CDR3 is CASSSDRGLSPLHF. In DNA form, the CDR3 reads TGTGCCAGTAGTAGCGACAGGGGGCTTTCACCCCTCCACTTT.

This chain uses TRBV19 with TRBJ1-4; D not certain. V lost 5 bases, J lost 12 bases, and 19 bases lay in between. The length of the CDR3 is 14 residues. From germline, CDR1 is LNHDA and CDR2 SQIVND (reference sequence). The CDR3 DNA sequence: TGTGCCAGTAGTTACCGGGTCCCCGTCCGGGAACTGTTTTTT. The encoded protein is CASSYRVPVRELFF.

Of note for this clone: In the same sample, other DNA sequences code for this CDR3. The chain uses TRBV7-8 and TRBJ2-1; D possibly corresponds to TRBD2 (6 bases). The CDR3 is 13 amino acids. Looked up from germline, CDR1 is SGHVS and CDR2 is FQNEAQ. Trimming removed 3 bases from V and 4 bases from J, with 7 bases in between. The chain's CDR3 is CASSLGRYNEQFF. CDR3 bases: TGTGCCAGCAGCTTGGGGAGGTACAATGAGCAGTTCTTC.

This chain uses TRBV11-2 with TRBJ1-2; no definite D call. Trimming pared 4 bases from V and 5 bases from J, leaving 17 bases between. In germline, CDR1 is SGHAT, CDR2 FQNNGV. The CDR3 runs 15 residues. The CDR3 here is CASSSPVKLAYGYTF. CDR3 bases: TGTGCCAGCAGCTCACCCGTCAAGCTTGCTTATGGCTACACCTTC.

The V gene is TRBV27, the J gene TRBJ2-1; possible D gene TRBD1, 6 bases. Germline-derived CDR1 and CDR2 are MNHEY and SMNVEV (reference sequence). The CDR3 is 18 amino acids. V was trimmed by 4 bases and J by 0 bases, leaving 19 bases between them. CDR3 region: CASSSLSGRGSSYNEQFF. The CDR3 DNA is TGTGCCAGCAGTTCCCTATCAGGTAGGGGGAGCTCCTACAATGAGCAGTTCTTC.

V is TRBV5-8 and J is TRBJ1-2; weak D call: TRBD1 (5 bases). The CDR3 contains 12 residues. The V end lost 1 base, the J end lost 11 bases, and 12 bases lay between the germline ends. CDR1 and CDR2 from the germline V gene are SGHTS and YDEGEE. This CDR3 is CASSLRQQPYTF. The CDR3 DNA is TGTGCCAGCAGCTTGAGACAGCAACCTTACACCTTC.

CDR3 region: CASSFPSGPQYF. CDR3 coding DNA: TGTGCCAGCAGTTTTCCCAGCGGACCCCAGTACTTC. This rearrangement joins TRBV28 to TRBJ2-5; D perhaps matches TRBD2 (5 bases). The germline V and J ends were trimmed by 3 bases and 9 bases, with 11 bases remaining between them. This CDR3 comprises 12 residues. Germline V gene data show CDR1 as MDHEN and CDR2 as SYDVKM.

The chain uses TRBV19 and TRBJ1-5; D ambiguous. CDR1 and CDR2 from the germline V gene are LNHDA and SQIVND (reference sequence). The CDR3 is made up of 13 amino acids. Trimming cost V 3 bases and J 7 bases, with 10 bases left between them. The CDR3 DNA is TGTGCCAGTAGTATTTCTTTCGGGCAGCCCCAGCATTTT. It codes for CASSISFGQPQHF.